A single sample gave rise to the 13 T cell receptor beta chains below, sequenced in a study of blood T cell repertoires in COVID-19. TCRdb's table, derived via immunoSEQ multiplex PCR, lists solely in-frame clones and lacks some. The sample gives roughly 230,000 clones, about 90% of which show up once; roughly 4% is in the top ten. What was sequenced was PBMCs or T cells enriched from blood (not recorded which). These receptors were collected from a woman aged 25 to 45 with acute COVID-19.

As regards this clone: One junction end disagrees with the germline gene, perhaps due to a read error. The CDR3, as DNA: TGTGCCAGTAGTGTAGACACTGTCCTCGGCTACACCTTC. The encoded protein is CASSVDTVLGYTF. The chain links TRBV19 to TRBJ1-2, with D unclear. The CDR3 loop spans 13 amino acids. Germline-derived CDR1 and CDR2 are LNHDA and SQIVND (reference sequence). Full variable domain (missing parts from reference TRBV19 and TRBJ1-2): DGGITQSPKYLFRKEGQNVTLSCEQNLNHDAMYWYRQDPGQGLRLIYYSQIVNDFQKGDIAEGYSVSREKKESFPLTVTSAQKNPTAFYLCASSVDTVLGYTFGSGTRLTVV.

The chain uses TRBV18 and TRBJ1-2; 9 bases align to TRBD1. The germline V gene encodes CDR1 KGHSH and CDR2 LQKENI. The CDR3 has 14 amino acids. After removal of 5 bases from V and 5 bases from J, the junction contained 6 bases not matched to a gene. The CDR3 coding sequence is TGTGCCAGCTCATCAGGACAGGGGACTTATGGCTACACCTTC. Protein product: CASSSGQGTYGYTF.

The chain employs TRBV20-1 and TRBJ1-3, with TRBD1 matching over 8 bases. In germline, CDR1 is DFQATT, CDR2 SNEGSKA (reference sequence). This CDR3 region has 14 residues. Trimming cost V 3 bases and J 4 bases; bases outside gene matches: 5. In DNA, the CDR3 is TGCAGTGCTAGTGAGACAGGGGCAGGAAACACCATATATTTT. Translation: CSASETGAGNTIYF.

The rearrangement uses TRBV15 and TRBJ1-2; a weak D match, TRBD1 (6 bases). The CDR3 runs to 14 residues. Germline V CDR1 and CDR2: LNHNV, YYDKDF (reference sequence). V lost 6 bases and J 4 bases, leaving 15 bases between the germline ends. The CDR3 DNA reads TGTGCCACCAGGCCCCAGGGGATCAGCTATGGCTACACCTTC. As protein: CATRPQGISYGYTF.

The chain links TRBV3-1 (or the pseudogene TRBV3-2) to TRBJ1-1; D possibly corresponds to TRBD1 (5 bases). V lost 2 bases and J lost 0, with 10 bases in between. The germline CDR1 and CDR2 sequences are LGHDT and YNNKEL (reference sequence). CDR3 length equals 15 residues. In DNA, the CDR3 is TGTGCCAGCAGCCAATCGGCCAGGGTGAACACTGAAGCTTTCTTT. It translates to CASSQSARVNTEAFF.

The rearrangement uses TRBV6-5 and TRBJ1-2; D is undetermined. The CDR3 is made up of 15 amino acids. With 4 bases removed from V and 0 bases from J, the gap between germline ends came to 12 bases. Looked up from germline, CDR1 is MNHEY and CDR2 is SVGAGI. Here the CDR3 DNA reads TGTGCCAGCAGTTCTCCCCCCACACCTAACTATGGCTACACCTTC. It codes for CASSSPPTPNYGYTF.

The J gene is TRBJ2-7, the V gene TRBV11-3; 10 positions agree with TRBD1. The V gene end was trimmed by 5 bases and the J gene end by 6 bases; junction bases not matched to a gene: 10. Germline values: CDR1 SGHNT, CDR2 YENEEA. The CDR3 runs to 15 residues. The CDR3 loop is CASSVRTGGIFEQYF. In DNA, the CDR3 is TGTGCCAGCAGCGTCCGGACAGGGGGGATTTTCGAGCAGTACTTC.

The chain uses TRBV7-2 and TRBJ2-7, with D maybe TRBD1 (5 bases). V lost 5 bases and J lost 3, with 11 bases in between. The CDR3 has 13 residues. The germline gives CDR1 SGHTA, CDR2 FQGNSA. CDR3 region: CASSVSGFYEQYF. Written as DNA, the CDR3 is TGTGCCAGCAGCGTCTCAGGGTTCTACGAGCAGTACTTC.

The chain carries TRBV3-1 (or the pseudogene TRBV3-2) and TRBJ2-1; 11 nucleotides match TRBD2. Germline loops: CDR1 LGHDT, CDR2 YNNKEL (reference sequence). This CDR3 contains 15 residues. J gave up 5 bases and V 6 bases, and 6 bases lay outside the gene matches. CDR3 residues: CASSPRGLADNEQFF. The DNA of the CDR3 is TGTGCCAGCAGTCCCCGGGGACTAGCGGACAATGAGCAGTTCTTC.

The V call is TRBV2, the J call TRBJ1-5; D is undetermined. The length of the CDR3 is 13 residues. V was shortened by 5 bases and J by 5 bases, with 10 bases between the two germline ends. Germline CDR1 is SNHLY and CDR2 is FYNNEI. In DNA, the CDR3 is TGTGCCAGCAGTAGAGAGAGCTATCAGCCCCAGCATTTT. It is translated as CASSRESYQPQHF.

The chain has TRBV28 and TRBJ1-5; TRBD1 agrees at 12 bases. CDR3 size: 16 residues. The germline V gene encodes CDR1 MDHEN and CDR2 SYDVKM. The V gene end was trimmed by 7 bases and the J gene end by 9 bases; junction bases not matched to a gene: 13. The CDR3 sequence: CASTSGTGGPRGPQHF. The CDR3 DNA is TGTGCCAGCACCTCCGGGACAGGGGGCCCTCGAGGGCCCCAGCATTTT.

The rearrangement links TRBV19 to TRBJ1-4; 7 nucleotides align to TRBD1. This CDR3 has 15 amino acids. The germline V gene encodes CDR1 LNHDA and CDR2 SQIVND (reference sequence). V shed 6 bases and J 3 bases; nucleotides not matched to a gene: 7. The CDR3: CASREPGQPNEKLFF. DNA of the CDR3: TGTGCCAGTAGGGAGCCGGGACAGCCTAATGAAAAACTGTTTTTT.

The chain links TRBV4-3 to TRBJ2-7, with D unclear. V was pared by 1 base and J by 0 bases, with 7 bases between. CDR3 size: 14 residues. Looked up from germline, CDR1 is LGHNA and CDR2 is YSLEER. DNA for the CDR3: TGCGCCAGCAGCCAAGTTGCAGGCTCCTACGAGCAGTACTTC. The encoded protein is CASSQVAGSYEQYF.